One and the same sample provided the 25 T cell receptor beta chains below, sequenced in a study of blood T cells in healthy people across ages. Together with a sample-barcoded 5' primer, a J-beta primer mix was included in a second PCR lasting roughly 6 to 12 cycles. TCRdb ran MiXCR on the 5' RACE reads and lists one entry per CDR3 protein. The profile shows under 2,000,000 distinct CDR3 sequences, approximately 50% of them singletons. The source material was blood. The receptors come from a woman aged 35 to 49 in good health.

The table lists this clonotype with a few counts. This chain connects TRBV15 to TRBJ2-7; D is perhaps TRBD1 (5 bases). From germline, CDR1 is LNHNV and CDR2 YYDKDF (reference sequence). The CDR3 extends over 14 amino acids. V lost 0 bases and J lost 4, with 10 bases in between. The CDR3 here is CATSRDGRAYEQYF. The DNA of the CDR3 is TGTGCCACCAGCAGAGACGGCAGGGCTTACGAGCAGTACTTC. Based on the CDR3 plus reference TRBV15 and TRBJ2-7, the full variable domain is DAMVIQNPRYQVTQFGKPVTLSCSQTLNHNVMYWYQQKSSQAPKLLFHYYDKDFNNEADTPDNFQSRRPNTSFCFLDIRSPGLGDTAMYLCATSRDGRAYEQYFGPGTRLTVT.

This clonotype showed up just once. The genes are TRBV6-5 and TRBJ2-5, with TRBD1 matching over 7 bases. Germline loops: CDR1 MNHEY, CDR2 SVGAGI. This CDR3 comprises 15 residues. The V and J ends lost 0 bases and 5 bases, in that order; junction bases with no gene match: 6. CDR3 DNA: TGTGCCAGCAGTTACTCGACAGGGAGCGGCGAGACCCAGTACTTC. Translation: CASSYSTGSGETQYF.

The rearrangement uses TRBV5-1 and TRBJ1-5; maybe TRBD1 (6 bases). Per the germline V gene, CDR1 is SGHRS and CDR2 is YFSETQ. The germline V and J ends were trimmed by 1 base and 7 bases, with 15 bases remaining between them. The CDR3 has 15 residues. For the CDR3, the DNA is TGCGCCAGCAGCTTGACCCCTTCCCAGGGGCAGCCCCAGCATTTT. Translating it yields CASSLTPSQGQPQHF.

J is TRBJ2-1 and V is TRBV20-1, with TRBD2 identical over 12 bases. Germline V gives CDR1 DFQATT, CDR2 SNEGSKA (reference sequence). V lost 6 bases, J lost 3 bases, and 6 bases stayed unmatched. CDR3 length: 15 amino acids. CDR3 DNA: TGCAGTGCCCCACGGACTAGCGGGGTCTACAATGAGCAGTTCTTC. It specifies CSAPRTSGVYNEQFF.

The chain joins TRBV7-2 to TRBJ1-5; tentative D call: TRBD1 (5 bases). CDR3 length equals 17 residues. The germline V gene has CDR1 SGHTA and CDR2 FQGNSA. The V and J ends lost 2 bases and 8 bases respectively, with 22 bases between them. CDR3 in DNA: TGTGCCAGCAGCTTAAGTCGGAGGGGTGGGGAGAGAGAGCCCCAGCATTTT. Amino acid sequence: CASSLSRRGGEREPQHF. Filled out from reference TRBV7-2 and TRBJ1-5, the complete variable domain reads GAGVSQSPSNKVTEKGKDVELRCDPISGHTALYWYRQSLGQGLEFLIYFQGNSAPDKSGLPSDRFSAERTGGSVSTLTIQRTQQEDSAVYLCASSLSRRGGEREPQHFGDGTRLSIL.

Only one count was recorded for this clonotype. The rearrangement joins TRBV20-1 to TRBJ2-5, with D perhaps being TRBD1 or TRBD2 (6 bases each). Trimming removed 4 bases at V and 5 bases at J, with 17 bases between. The germline V gene encodes CDR1 DFQATT and CDR2 SNEGSKA (reference sequence). The CDR3 is made up of 14 amino acids. The CDR3 DNA sequence: TGCAGTGCTATCTTCCGGGGGCGGTGGGAGACCCAGTACTTC. Protein: CSAIFRGRWETQYF.

V and J are TRBV6-2 or TRBV6-3 and TRBJ2-1, with TRBD1 matching over 8 bases. V was clipped by 5 bases and J by 9 bases; unmatched bases: 9. CDR3 length: 14 amino acids. The germline gives CDR1 MNHEY, CDR2 SVGEGT. DNA for the CDR3: TGTGCCAGCAGTCAAAGACAGGGGCAGGGTGAGCAGTTCTTC. It specifies CASSQRQGQGEQFF.

This clonotype was observed at least ten times. The V call is TRBV29-1, the J call TRBJ2-7; the D gene is possibly TRBD1 (6 bases). The V gene lost 6 bases and the J gene lost 2 bases, with 29 bases spanning the gap. The CDR3 consists of 18 residues. From germline, CDR1 is SQVTM and CDR2 ANQGSEA. CDR3 amino acids: CSVLGFSNRQETPYEQYF. The CDR3 DNA is TGCAGCGTCCTAGGGTTTTCCAATCGACAGGAGACTCCCTACGAGCAGTACTTC.

This chain uses TRBV7-8 with TRBJ2-4, with TRBD1 matching over 12 bases. The J call may be mistaken, given a closer DNA end match to TRBJ2-5. The CDR3 sequence is 16 residues long. From germline, CDR1 is SGHVS and CDR2 FQNEAQ. Written as DNA, the CDR3 is TGTGCCAGCAGCTCGGGACAGGGGGCGTTTTTGGAGACCCAGTACTTC. Encoded protein: CASSSGQGAFLETQYF.

This sequence joins TRBV5-1 and TRBJ2-7; possibly TRBD1 for D (6 bases). Germline assignment: CDR1 SGHRS and CDR2 YFSETQ. The CDR3 has 15 residues. The V gene lost 1 base and the J gene lost 0 bases, with 11 bases spanning the gap. Here the CDR3 DNA reads TGCGCCAGCAGCTTGCAACAGGGTTTCTCCTACGAGCAGTACTTC. Translated: CASSLQQGFSYEQYF.

Comment on this clonotype: A read error may produce the germline difference seen at one junction end. The CDR3 sequence: CASSQDLVVGTYEQYF. Written as DNA, the CDR3 is TGCGCTAGCAGCCAAGATCTAGTTGTGGGGACCTACGAGCAGTACTTC. This chain connects TRBV4-3 to TRBJ2-7; D not resolved. The CDR3 is 16 amino acids. CDR1 and CDR2 from the germline V gene are LGHNA and YSLEER.

The DNA of the CDR3 is TGCAGTGCTAGAGTTAGGTCATCAGGGAGGAGGGAAGCAGATACGCAGTATTTT. Its protein is CSARVRSSGRREADTQYF. This sequence joins TRBV20-1 and TRBJ2-3; possible D gene TRBD2, 6 bases. This CDR3 region has 18 residues. The V and J ends lost 1 base and 4 bases respectively, with 24 bases between them. Looked up from germline, CDR1 is DFQATT and CDR2 is SNEGSKA (reference sequence).

This chain joins TRBV7-2 and TRBJ2-5; D may be TRBD1 (6 bases). Trimming took off 5 bases at V and 3 bases at J, with 10 bases between the two ends. Germline V gene data show CDR1 as SGHTA and CDR2 as FQGNSA. The CDR3 extends over 13 amino acids. DNA for the CDR3: TGTGCCAGCAGCGGCTACAGGGAAGAGACCCAGTACTTC. Its protein is CASSGYREETQYF.

The chain uses TRBV4-1 and TRBJ2-7; no reliable D call. Per the germline V gene, CDR1 is MGHRA and CDR2 is YSYEKL. Trimming shortened V by 3 bases and J by 3 bases, and 9 bases separated the two germline ends. This CDR3 is built from 13 residues. The chain's CDR3 is CASSHPLSYEQYF. DNA for the CDR3: TGCGCCAGCAGCCACCCACTCAGCTACGAGCAGTACTTC.

The V gene is TRBV7-2, the J gene TRBJ1-6; 8 positions match TRBD1. Germline values: CDR1 SGHTA, CDR2 FQGNSA. V trimming: 7 bases; J trimming: 4 bases; junction bases outside the gene matches: 3. This CDR3 has 14 residues. CDR3 region: CASTWTGYNSPLHF. The CDR3 bases are TGTGCCAGCACATGGACAGGGTATAATTCACCCCTCCACTTT.

The genes are TRBV12-5 and TRBJ2-3; 8 bases map to TRBD2. CDR1 is LGHNT, CDR2 FRNRAP, per germline. V shed 4 bases and J 4 bases; nucleotides not matched to a gene: 7. The CDR3 is 15 residues long. The CDR3 reads CASGSSGGLADTQYF. DNA of the CDR3: TGTGCTAGTGGTTCATCGGGGGGGTTAGCAGATACGCAGTATTTT.

This chain joins TRBV27 and TRBJ2-7; a weak D match, TRBD2 (5 bases). Between the trimmed V and J ends, which lost 7 bases and 0 bases, there was a span of 16 bases. Germline CDR1 and CDR2: MNHEY and SMNVEV (reference sequence). The CDR3 has 15 amino acids. CDR3 sequence: CASTPEPGSSYEQYF. The CDR3 bases are TGTGCCAGCACCCCTGAGCCGGGAAGCTCCTACGAGCAGTACTTC.

This clonotype showed up just a few times. J is TRBJ2-1 and V is TRBV12-3 or TRBV12-4; 8 bases agree with TRBD1. The CDR3 has 16 amino acids. Unmatched junction bases numbered 10, after V lost 7 bases and J lost 2 bases. The DNA of the CDR3 is TGTGCCAGCAAACCCGACCCGGGACAGGCCTACAATGAGCAGTTCTTC. This encodes CASKPDPGQAYNEQFF.

This clonotype was seen only a few times. CDR3 nucleotides: TGTGCCAGCAGCTTAGCCGCGCGGGGAGCCGAGCAGTACTTC. This encodes CASSLAARGAEQYF. The rearrangement uses TRBV7-2 and TRBJ2-7; TRBD2 might be the D (6 bases). Germline CDR1 SGHTA, CDR2 FQGNSA. Trimming took 0 bases from V and 6 from J, leaving 12 bases between them. The CDR3 consists of 14 residues.

The chain has TRBV20-1 and TRBJ2-6; the D gene could be TRBD1 or TRBD2 (5 bases each). CDR1 and CDR2 (germline): DFQATT, SNEGSKA (reference sequence). Trimming took off 6 bases at V and 0 bases at J, with 15 bases between the two ends. The CDR3 contains 16 residues. The CDR3 loop is CSAKRDGISGANVLTF. The CDR3 DNA is TGCAGTGCCAAACGGGACGGGATCTCTGGGGCCAACGTCCTGACTTTC.

This rearrangement joins TRBV29-1 to TRBJ2-5; 8 bases fit TRBD1. Gene TRBJ2-7 matches the end of the DNA better, so the J call may be wrong. Germline V gene lookup returns CDR1 SQVTM and CDR2 ANQGSEA. This CDR3 region has 15 residues. This chain's CDR3 is CSVEDAQGAVYEQYF. CDR3 coding DNA: TGCAGCGTTGAAGATGCGCAGGGGGCGGTCTACGAGCAGTACTTC.

The CDR3 reads CASSLVGGTITGELFF. CDR3 bases: TGTGCCAGCAGTCTAGTAGGGGGGACGATTACCGGGGAGCTGTTTTTT. This chain links TRBV12-3 or TRBV12-4 with TRBJ2-2; D may match TRBD1 or TRBD2 (6 bases each). Trimming cost V 5 bases and J 5 bases, with 18 bases left between them. This CDR3 is built from 16 residues.

The chain employs TRBV4-3 and TRBJ2-3, with D possibly being TRBD1 (5 bases). Germline V lookup: CDR1 LGHNA, CDR2 YSLEER. CDR3 length: 14 amino acids. Trimming pared 3 bases from V and 4 bases from J, leaving 11 bases between. This CDR3 is CASSQAAGPDTQYF. The CDR3 nucleotides read TGCGCCAGCAGCCAGGCGGCAGGGCCAGATACGCAGTATTTT.

This clonotype has more than one count but fewer than ten. The rearrangement uses TRBV20-1 and TRBJ2-4; 7 bases line up with TRBD1. The CDR3 runs to 15 residues. The germline CDR1 and CDR2 sequences are DFQATT and SNEGSKA (reference sequence). This CDR3 is CSLYGTDRLKNIQYF. DNA of the CDR3: TGCAGCCTTTATGGGACAGACCGTCTTAAAAACATTCAGTACTTC.

The V gene is TRBV5-1, the J gene TRBJ2-5; D possibly uses TRBD1 or TRBD2 (5 bases each). Trimming stripped 0 bases from V and 4 bases from J, with 13 bases between. Germline assignment: CDR1 SGHRS and CDR2 YFSETQ. The CDR3 has 15 amino acids. The CDR3 DNA reads as TGCGCCAGCAGCTTGGCCGGGACGGCGGGAGAGACCCAGTACTTC. Encoded protein: CASSLAGTAGETQYF.